The 23 T cell receptor beta chains presented below share a single source sample, sequenced in a study of control samples from healthy donors and cancer patients. Repertoires were generated with immunoSEQ multiplex PCR, while TCRdb's copy carries only in-frame clones and drops some. The data contain about 130,000 clones, roughly 94% of them seen just once; the ten biggest clones take up around 14%. Sequencing was carried out using PBMCs. These receptors were obtained from a man aged 60 to 75 with colorectal cancer.

The genes are TRBV19 and TRBJ1-2; D is perhaps TRBD1 (5 bases). The CDR3 runs 12 residues. The germline V and J ends were trimmed by 2 bases and 5 bases, with 6 bases remaining between them. Germline values: CDR1 LNHDA, CDR2 SQIVND (reference sequence). As DNA, the CDR3 is TGTGCCAGTAGTATACAGGGATATGGCTACACCTTC. Amino acids: CASSIQGYGYTF.

The genes are TRBV4-3 and TRBJ2-7; 9 bases fit TRBD1. Per the germline V gene, CDR1 is LGHNA and CDR2 is YSLEER. There are 14 residues in the CDR3. The ends lost 4 bases at V and 2 bases at J; junction bases unmatched: 3. The DNA of the CDR3 is TGCGCCAGCAGCCCGGACAGGGGCCCCTACGAGCAGTACTTC. Translating it yields CASSPDRGPYEQYF.

The chain combines TRBV21-1 with TRBJ1-5; the table's D call TRBD1 went unverified against the DNA. TRBV21-1 is flagged as a pseudogene. CDR3 length equals 13 residues. This CDR3 reads CAIEQGWDQPQHF. CDR3 DNA sequence: TGTGCCATCGAACAGGGTTGGGATCAGCCCCAGCATTTT.

This clone was picked up one time. V is TRBV7-9 and J is TRBJ2-5, with D possibly being TRBD1 or TRBD2 (5 bases each). The germline CDR1 and CDR2 sequences are SEHNR and FQNEAQ (reference sequence). The CDR3 length is 14 residues. The germline V and J ends were trimmed by 8 bases and 4 bases, with 17 bases remaining between them. In DNA, the CDR3 is TGTGCCAGCGGTTTGGCGGGTGGGGGAGAGACCCAGTACTTC. Translating gives CASGLAGGGETQYF.

This clone has only one observation. This chain joins TRBV23-1 and TRBJ1-1; TRBD1 might be the D (5 bases). TRBV23-1 is identified as an open reading frame with a role that is uncertain. This CDR3 spans 17 amino acids. V was shortened by 2 bases and J by 3 bases, with 19 bases between the two germline ends. The CDR3 sequence is CASSQTPRREQDTEAFF. DNA for the CDR3: TGCGCCAGCAGTCAAACGCCGCGCCGGGAACAGGACACTGAAGCTTTCTTT.

The chain uses TRBV20-1 and TRBJ2-2; 8 nucleotides agree with TRBD2. The CDR3 runs to 15 residues. Germline V gene sequence: CDR1 DFQATT, CDR2 SNEGSKA (reference sequence). Trimming removed 3 bases from V and 3 bases from J; junction bases left unmatched: 6. CDR3 DNA: TGCAGTGCTAGTCACGGGGGGGCTTACACCGGGGAGCTGTTTTTT. This encodes CSASHGGAYTGELFF.

The genes are TRBV6-5 and TRBJ1-5; D remains unclear. The CDR3 spans 13 residues. Trimming left V 0 bases short and J 5 bases short, with 5 bases between. Germline V CDR1 and CDR2: MNHEY, SVGAGI. The CDR3 is CASSYSVDQPQHF. In DNA, the CDR3 is TGTGCCAGCAGTTACTCGGTGGATCAGCCCCAGCATTTT.

This rearrangement joins TRBV19 to TRBJ1-5; 7 nucleotides agree with TRBD1. With V trimmed by 8 bases and J by 7 bases, 8 bases remained unmatched. Germline CDR1 is LNHDA and CDR2 is SQIVND (reference sequence). The CDR3 covers 13 residues. DNA of the CDR3: TGTGCCAGTGCGGAGGGGGCCCGCCAGCCCCAGCATTTT. Amino acids: CASAEGARQPQHF.

The V call is TRBV15, the J call TRBJ1-1, with D unclear. The V gene's germline CDR1 is LNHNV and CDR2 YYDKDF (reference sequence). V lost 1 base and J lost 0, with 3 bases in between. The CDR3 contains 13 residues. The CDR3 protein is CATSRGMNTEAFF. The CDR3 nucleotides are TGTGCCACCAGCAGAGGGATGAACACTGAAGCTTTCTTT.

The chain combines TRBV4-2 with TRBJ2-3, with 13 bases lining up with TRBD2. This CDR3 is built from 18 residues. After removal of 7 bases from V and 7 bases from J, the junction contained 17 bases not matched to a gene. From germline, CDR1 is LGHNA and CDR2 YNFKEQ. CDR3: CASTTSGTSGVQRNTQYF. The DNA for the CDR3 is TGTGCCAGCACCACTTCCGGGACTAGCGGGGTCCAGAGGAATACGCAGTATTTT.

The rearrangement links TRBV9 to TRBJ2-1; D may be TRBD2 (6 bases). The germline V gene encodes CDR1 SGDLS and CDR2 YYNGEE. The V gene lost 3 bases and the J gene lost 5 bases, with 18 bases spanning the gap. The CDR3 covers 16 residues. Here the CDR3 reads CASSGGRDWTDNEQFF. In nucleotides, the CDR3 is TGTGCCAGCAGCGGAGGCCGGGACTGGACCGACAATGAGCAGTTCTTC.

This chain links TRBV5-1 with TRBJ1-2; 9 nucleotides align to TRBD1. The CDR3 extends over 15 amino acids. Germline V CDR1 and CDR2: SGHRS, YFSETQ. Trimming removed 2 bases from V and 2 bases from J; junction bases left unmatched: 4. CDR3 coding DNA: TGCGCCAGCAGCTTAGTTACAGGGGGCAACTATGGCTACACCTTC. Translated, it gives CASSLVTGGNYGYTF.

The chain couples TRBV6-4 to TRBJ2-2; either TRBD1 or TRBD2 may fit D (5 bases each). The CDR3 runs to 14 residues. Germline lookup yields CDR1 MRHNA and CDR2 SNTAGT. Trimming pared 3 bases from V and 4 bases from J, leaving 9 bases between. In nucleotides, the CDR3 is TGTGCCAGCAGTGAGTGGGGGTCCACCGGGGAGCTGTTTTTT. Translated: CASSEWGSTGELFF.

J is TRBJ2-7 and V is TRBV27, with D possibly being TRBD1 or TRBD2 (5 bases each). Trimming pared 5 bases from V and 2 bases from J, leaving 13 bases between. The CDR3 has 14 residues. CDR1 is MNHEY, CDR2 SMNVEV, per germline (reference sequence). The CDR3: CASSPGTITYEQYF. Written as DNA, the CDR3 is TGTGCCAGCAGTCCAGGGACGATCACCTACGAGCAGTACTTC.

The rearrangement links TRBV6-2 or TRBV6-3 to TRBJ1-6; D may be TRBD1 (6 bases). Germline V gene sequence: CDR1 MNHEY, CDR2 SVGEGT. The CDR3 contains 19 residues. V was cut by 2 bases and J by 0 bases, with 17 bases left in between. The CDR3 region has the DNA TGTGCCAGCAGTTACGGCTTGGGGGCAGTTGCCTCCTATAATTCACCCCTCCACTTT. Translating gives CASSYGLGAVASYNSPLHF.

This chain connects TRBV7-9 to TRBJ1-2, with D perhaps TRBD1 (5 bases). Germline V gene sequence: CDR1 SEHNR, CDR2 FQNEAQ (reference sequence). Trimming stripped 1 base from V and 7 bases from J, with 7 bases between. The CDR3 runs 12 residues. The CDR3 region has the DNA TGTGCCAGCAGCTTAGGTGGGGGTGGCTACACCTTC. Translated: CASSLGGGGYTF. Variable domain in full (rest from reference TRBV7-9 and TRBJ1-2): DTGVSQNPRHKITKRGQNVTFRCDPISEHNRLYWYRQTLGQGPEFLTYFQNEAQLEKSRLLSDRFSAERPKGSFSTLEIQRTEQGDSAMYLCASSLGGGGYTFGSGTRLTVV.

J is TRBJ1-1 and V is TRBV6-5; weak D call: TRBD1 (6 bases). CDR3 length: 14 residues. Germline CDR1 reads MNHEY; CDR2 reads SVGAGI. Between the trimmed V and J ends, which lost 6 bases and 4 bases, there was a span of 15 bases. The CDR3 region is CASSLGGAVTEAFF. DNA of the CDR3: TGTGCCAGCAGCCTAGGGGGGGCAGTCACTGAAGCTTTCTTT.

This CDR3 is CASRATGSSYEQYF. The CDR3 DNA reads as TGTGCCAGCAGGGCGACAGGGTCCTCCTACGAGCAGTACTTC. The chain has TRBV14 and TRBJ2-7; 7 nucleotides line up with TRBD1. From germline, CDR1 is SGHDN and CDR2 FVKESK. V lost 6 bases to trimming and J lost 0 bases; unmatched junction nucleotides: 5. The CDR3 sequence is 14 residues long.

The chain carries TRBV21-1 and TRBJ2-7. TRBV21-1 is a documented pseudogene. The length of the CDR3 is 14 residues. The CDR3 sequence is CASKKTDGYYEQYF. As DNA, the CDR3 is TGTGCCAGCAAGAAAACGGACGGTTACTACGAGCAGTACTTC.

J is TRBJ2-3 and V is TRBV19; D call uncertain. Germline loops: CDR1 LNHDA, CDR2 SQIVND (reference sequence). The CDR3 length is 11 residues. V gave up 4 bases and J gave up 4 bases, with 3 bases separating them. In nucleotides, the CDR3 is TGTGCCAGTAGTAAGGCAGATACGCAGTATTTT. Translated, it gives CASSKADTQYF.

V is TRBV5-4 and J is TRBJ2-5, with 8 nucleotides matching TRBD1. The germline V gene has CDR1 SGHNT and CDR2 YYREEE (reference sequence). J was trimmed by 6 bases and V by 9 bases; bases with no gene match: 10. There are 13 residues in the CDR3. The CDR3 nucleotides are TGTGCCACGGCGGAGGACAGGGATAAGACCCAGTACTTC. This translates into CATAEDRDKTQYF.

The CDR3 reads CASSTRLAGYNEQFF. The DNA for the CDR3 is TGTGCCAGCAGCACGCGACTAGCGGGGTACAATGAGCAGTTCTTC. The J gene is TRBJ2-1, the V gene TRBV7-2; 11 bases are shared with TRBD2. The germline gives CDR1 SGHTA, CDR2 FQGNSA. The trim removed 5 bases at V and 4 bases at J, leaving 4 bases unmatched. CDR3 length: 15 residues. Supplemented by reference TRBV7-2 and TRBJ2-1, the full variable domain reads GAGVSQSPSNKVTEKGKDVELRCDPISGHTALYWYRQSLGQGLEFLIYFQGNSAPDKSGLPSDRFSAERTGGSVSTLTIQRTQQEDSAVYLCASSTRLAGYNEQFFGPGTRLTVL.

V and J are TRBV6-1 and TRBJ1-4, with D unresolved. This CDR3 has 15 amino acids. The germline gives CDR1 MNHNS, CDR2 SASEGT. V lost 3 bases to trimming and J lost 5 bases, with 13 bases between them. CDR3 protein: CASSENLNSNEKLFF. The CDR3 DNA is TGTGCCAGCAGTGAGAACTTAAACAGCAATGAAAAACTGTTTTTT.